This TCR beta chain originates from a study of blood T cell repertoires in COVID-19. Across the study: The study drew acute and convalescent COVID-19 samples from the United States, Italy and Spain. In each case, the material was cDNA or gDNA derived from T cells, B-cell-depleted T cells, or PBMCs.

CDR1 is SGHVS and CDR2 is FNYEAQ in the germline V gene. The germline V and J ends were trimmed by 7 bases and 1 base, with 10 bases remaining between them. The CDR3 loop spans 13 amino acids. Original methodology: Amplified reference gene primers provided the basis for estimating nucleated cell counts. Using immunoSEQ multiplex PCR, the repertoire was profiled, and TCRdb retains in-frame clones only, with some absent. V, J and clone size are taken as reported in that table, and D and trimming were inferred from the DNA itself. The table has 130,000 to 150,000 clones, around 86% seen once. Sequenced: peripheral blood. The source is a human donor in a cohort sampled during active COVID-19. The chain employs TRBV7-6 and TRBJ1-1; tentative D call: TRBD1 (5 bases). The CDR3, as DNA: TGTGCCAGCACCGCAACAGGGAACACTGAAGCTTTCTTT. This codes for CASTATGNTEAFF.